Listed below are T cell receptor beta chains from one sample, sequenced in a study of beta chain features in type 1 diabetes. TCRdb's table, derived via immunoSEQ multiplex PCR, lists solely in-frame clones and lacks some. The repertoire holds hundreds of thousands of clones, with more than 12% as singletons. Input material: naive CD4+ T cells from blood. Receptor source: a man between 18 and 29 years old with type 1 diabetes. Both conserved end residues are part of each CDR3. D genes are given only for firm matches.

CDR3 length,D gene,J gene,V gene,CDR3 protein
15,TRBD2,TRBJ2-7,TRBV9,CASSVATSGDYEQYF
14,TRBD2,TRBJ2-1,TRBV11-2,CASSFLAGTDEQFF
17,TRBD1,TRBJ2-3,TRBV19,CATVDRAHGSSTDTQYF
14,NA,TRBJ1-5,TRBV6-1,CASRATGVDQPQHF
16,NA,TRBJ2-2,TRBV18,CASSPPPLEVAGELFF
10,NA,TRBJ2-7,TRBV20-1,CSAWLNEQYF
13,TRBD2,TRBJ2-5,TRBV7-7,CATSGGYQETQYF
16,NA,TRBJ2-6,TRBV4-1,CASSQDQAAGANVLTF
12,NA,TRBJ2-7,TRBV7-2,CASSSNSYEQYF
17,TRBD2,TRBJ2-3,TRBV4-2,CASSQDRGGTSTDTQYF
14,NA,TRBJ1-6,TRBV2,CASTLQGAGMTLHF
15,NA,TRBJ2-6,TRBV25-1,CASSADSIGANVLTF
15,NA,TRBJ2-2,TRBV9,CASSPGGTNTGELFF
15,TRBD1,TRBJ1-2,TRBV10-3,CAIRKRQGGDYGYTF
14,TRBD1,TRBJ2-1,TRBV7-3,CASSLSGQGSEQFF
13,NA,TRBJ2-7,TRBV29-1,CSVGWTESYEQYF
16,TRBD2,TRBJ2-1,TRBV9,CASSVGPGLAANEQFF